This TCR beta chain is drawn from a study of PD-L1 blockade in urothelial cancer. Some clones are missing from TCRdb's copy, which holds only in-frame ones; the method was immunoSEQ multiplex PCR. The repertoire holds over 50,000 clones, more than 70% seen once, with 2.5% to 3.5% in the top ten. The germline CDR1 and CDR2 sequences are SGDLS and YYNGEE. The CDR3 spans 14 residues. V dropped 1 base and J dropped 9; count of bases not matched to a gene: 4. This clone has only a few counts. The receptor's source is a man in his forties or fifties with urothelial cancer. This material consisted of PBMCs, taken around atezolizumab (anti-PD-L1) treatment. The chain couples TRBV9 to TRBJ1-6, with 7 bases fitting TRBD1. In DNA form, the CDR3 reads TGTGCCAGCAGCGTAACAGGGGTGGGTTCACCCCTCCACTTT. Residues: CASSVTGVGSPLHF.